This T cell receptor (beta chain) derives from a study of control samples from healthy donors and cancer patients. V was clipped by 6 bases and J by 4 bases, with 12 bases between them. CDR1 is ENHRY, CDR2 SYGVKD, per germline. The length of the CDR3 is 13 residues. Assay: immunoSEQ multiplex PCR; the TCRdb copy retains only in-frame clones and omits some. The table has around 130,000 clones, approximately 89% seen once; the top ten hold under 9%. The rearrangement uses TRBV10-3 and TRBJ2-5, with D perhaps TRBD1 (6 bases). This clonotype was sampled from a man between 45 and 60 years old with head and neck cancer. The specimen was PBMCs. CDR3 in amino acids: CAISEPGVETQYF. The DNA for the CDR3 is TGTGCCATCAGCGAACCAGGGGTAGAGACCCAGTACTTC.